This T cell receptor (beta chain) was recovered during a study of T-cell reconstitution after alpha-beta-depleted transplantation in children. Findings and limits, study-wide: Alpha-beta T cells about two months after transplant reportedly derived from several hundred expanded graft clones. For some patients, TCRbeta diversity was high at day 60 because of recipient T cells and thymic progenitors that survived. The main origin of T-cell counts and diversity one year after transplant was newly produced T cells.

In the case of this clonotype: No antigen is known for it.

Germline CDR1 is DFQATT and CDR2 is SNEGSKA (reference sequence). The V and J ends lost 6 bases and 5 bases respectively, with 13 bases between them. CDR3 length equals 13 residues. Molecular barcoding with unique molecular identifiers was used for the TCRbeta library. TCRdb itself ran the PCR reads through MiXCR, one entry per CDR3 protein. This sample has about a million distinct CDR3 sequences, with roughly 29% found just once. The chain is built from TRBV20-1 and TRBJ2-2; no reliable D call. The source material was PBMCs, mostly from graft donor cells, sampled 360 days after TCRalphabeta/CD19-depleted stem cell transplant. The receptor was isolated from a boy in the first two years of life who had a stem cell transplant for SCID, so the T cells may come from the graft donor. CDR3 sequence: CSALTPRTGELFF. The CDR3 nucleotides read TGCAGTGCCTTAACCCCCCGGACCGGGGAGCTGTTTTTT.